Below, 30 T cell receptor beta chains from the same sample are listed, as sequenced in a study of blood T cell repertoires in COVID-19. TCRdb's copy holds only in-frame clones and misses some; the assay was immunoSEQ multiplex PCR. The table records 300,000 to 450,000 clones, 87% of them present only once. What was sequenced was PBMCs or T cells enriched from blood (not recorded which). These TCRs come from a man aged 35 to 55 in a cohort exposed to, infected with or recovered from COVID-19 (not recorded which).

This clone was picked up a small number of times. The chain has TRBV28 and TRBJ1-4, with D possibly being TRBD1 (5 bases). Germline CDR1 and CDR2: MDHEN and SYDVKM. V lost 3 bases and J lost 0, with 17 bases in between. This CDR3 has 18 amino acids. The CDR3 here is CASSLGQSSFATNEKLFF. As DNA, the CDR3 is TGTGCCAGCAGTTTGGGGCAGTCCAGCTTTGCAACTAATGAAAAACTGTTTTTT.

V gene TRBV11-1 combines with J gene TRBJ2-1; TRBD1 is a possible D gene (5 bases). This CDR3 has 13 residues. V was trimmed by 3 bases and J by 8 bases, leaving 11 bases between them. Germline CDR1 is SGHAT and CDR2 is FQDESV (reference sequence). The CDR3 region is CASSFQGLDEQFF. The CDR3 nucleotides read TGTGCCAGCAGCTTTCAGGGTCTGGATGAGCAGTTCTTC.

The chain has TRBV27 and TRBJ1-3; D remains unclear. V was trimmed by 0 bases and J by 0 bases, leaving 3 bases between them. This CDR3 contains 14 residues. The germline V gene encodes CDR1 MNHEY and CDR2 SMNVEV (reference sequence). The CDR3 DNA is TGTGCCAGCAGTTTATCCCTCTCTGGAAACACCATATATTTT. Translated: CASSLSLSGNTIYF.

The genes are TRBV29-1 and TRBJ2-7; TRBD2 aligns across 11 bases. CDR3 size: 14 residues. The V and J ends lost 6 bases and 2 bases, in that order; junction bases with no gene match: 6. Germline lookup yields CDR1 SQVTM and CDR2 ANQGSEA. CDR3 sequence: CSVRGLAVTYEQYF. The CDR3 DNA follows: TGCAGCGTGAGGGGACTAGCGGTCACCTACGAGCAGTACTTC.

The chain links TRBV4-2 to TRBJ2-1, with 11 positions matching TRBD2. The CDR3 length is 17 residues. Germline trimming cut 0 bases from V and 5 bases from J; bases unmatched to any gene: 6. Germline CDR1 LGHNA, CDR2 YNFKEQ. The CDR3 here is CASSQDLGLAANNEQFF. The DNA for the CDR3 is TGTGCCAGCAGCCAAGACCTGGGACTAGCGGCAAACAATGAGCAGTTCTTC.

This clone was counted once. The gene calls are TRBV9 and TRBJ1-2; 8 bases match TRBD1. Germline V CDR1 and CDR2: SGDLS, YYNGEE. The CDR3 totals 16 residues. Unmatched junction bases numbered 10, after V lost 3 bases and J lost 3 bases. The CDR3 reads CASSEQSGTGYYGYTF. CDR3 coding DNA: TGTGCCAGCAGCGAACAGTCCGGGACAGGATACTATGGCTACACCTTC.

J is TRBJ2-5 and V is TRBV7-9, with 7 nucleotides matching TRBD2. Germline CDR1 and CDR2: SEHNR and FQNEAQ (reference sequence). After removal of 1 base from V and 1 base from J, the junction contained 3 bases not matched to a gene. This CDR3 is 15 amino acids long. The CDR3 spells CASSLGGGGQETQYF. The CDR3 nucleotides read TGTGCCAGCAGCTTAGGCGGCGGGGGCCAAGAGACCCAGTACTTC. The full variable domain, its missing parts supplied by reference TRBV7-9 and TRBJ2-5, is DTGVSQNPRHKITKRGQNVTFRCDPISEHNRLYWYRQTLGQGPEFLTYFQNEAQLEKSRLLSDRFSAERPKGSFSTLEIQRTEQGDSAMYLCASSLGGGGQETQYFGPGTRLLVL.

The J gene is TRBJ2-1, the V gene TRBV7-9; 11 bases agree with TRBD2. Per germline, CDR1 SEHNR and CDR2 FQNEAQ (reference sequence). CDR3 size: 17 residues. V gave up 0 bases and J gave up 6 bases; unmatched junction bases: 7. Here the CDR3 DNA reads TGTGCCAGCAGCTTAGCCCCTCCGGGACTAGCGGTCAATGAGCAGTTCTTC. It yields the protein CASSLAPPGLAVNEQFF.

The chain uses TRBV11-2 and TRBJ2-1; the match to TRBD2 covers 14 bases. The V and J ends lost 3 bases and 9 bases, in that order; junction bases with no gene match: 10. The CDR3 spans 17 residues. Germline CDR1 is SGHAT and CDR2 is FQNNGV. CDR3 bases: TGTGCCAGCAGCTTTGGACTAGCGGGAGGCCTTCAGGGTGAGCAGTTCTTC. Amino acid sequence: CASSFGLAGGLQGEQFF.

This sequence joins TRBV6-4 and TRBJ2-3, with 7 bases identical to TRBD2. This CDR3 is built from 14 residues. From germline, CDR1 is MRHNA and CDR2 SNTAGT. The ends lost 5 bases at V and 1 base at J; junction bases unmatched: 3. CDR3 in DNA: TGTGCCAGCAGTATTGGGGGGGGCACAGATACGCAGTATTTT. As protein: CASSIGGGTDTQYF.

CDR3 region: CASSLGGRGIQETQYF. The CDR3 coding sequence is TGTGCCAGCAGCTTGGGCGGGAGGGGTATCCAAGAGACCCAGTACTTC. The V call is TRBV7-9, the J call TRBJ2-5; 9 bases line up with TRBD2. V was clipped by 3 bases and J by 1 base; unmatched bases: 6. This CDR3 spans 16 amino acids. Germline assignment: CDR1 SEHNR and CDR2 FQNEAQ (reference sequence).

This rearrangement joins TRBV13 to TRBJ2-2; D might be TRBD1 (5 bases). CDR1 and CDR2 (germline): PRHDT, FYEKMQ (reference sequence). The CDR3 is 13 amino acids. Trimming stripped 3 bases from V and 6 bases from J, with 8 bases between. As DNA, the CDR3 is TGTGCCAGCAGCTTCAGGGCGTCCGGGGAGCTGTTTTTT. Translation: CASSFRASGELFF.

This clone was observed once. In nucleotides, the CDR3 is TGTGCCACCAGTGAGGGGGCGGTTAGACAGCCCCAGCATTTT. This sequence encodes CATSEGAVRQPQHF. The rearrangement uses TRBV24-1 and TRBJ1-5; D possibly corresponds to TRBD1 (6 bases). In germline, CDR1 is KGHDR, CDR2 SFDVKD. The CDR3 extends over 14 amino acids. Trimming removed 4 bases from V and 7 bases from J, with 13 bases in between.

The count of this clone is one. Other DNA sequences in this specimen translate into the identical CDR3. The V and J genes are TRBV7-2 and TRBJ2-1; 11 positions agree with TRBD2. Germline loops: CDR1 SGHTA, CDR2 FQGNSA. V lost 5 bases and J lost 4; bases outside the gene matches: 4. The CDR3 covers 15 residues. The CDR3 DNA follows: TGTGCCAGCAGCCGTACTAGCGGGAGTTACAATGAGCAGTTCTTC. It specifies CASSRTSGSYNEQFF. The whole variable domain, filled in from reference TRBV7-2 and TRBJ2-1, reads GAGVSQSPSNKVTEKGKDVELRCDPISGHTALYWYRQSLGQGLEFLIYFQGNSAPDKSGLPSDRFSAERTGGSVSTLTIQRTQQEDSAVYLCASSRTSGSYNEQFFGPGTRLTVL.

The table lists this clone with a count of one. The chain has TRBV18 and TRBJ2-3, with 9 bases aligning to TRBD2. Germline lookup yields CDR1 KGHSH and CDR2 LQKENI. The length of the CDR3 is 15 residues. V lost 1 base, J lost 3 bases, and 2 bases stayed unmatched. This chain's CDR3 is CASSPLAGETDTQYF. The CDR3 DNA sequence: TGTGCCAGCTCACCACTAGCGGGAGAGACAGATACGCAGTATTTT.

This clone has just one count. The rearrangement uses TRBV6-1 and TRBJ2-2; 11 bases fit TRBD2. The trim removed 0 bases at V and 6 bases at J, leaving 6 bases unmatched. CDR1 MNHNS and CDR2 SASEGT come from the germline V gene. This CDR3 has 17 amino acids. Here the CDR3 reads CASSEAALAGDPGELFF. As DNA, the CDR3 is TGTGCCAGCAGTGAAGCCGCACTAGCGGGAGATCCCGGGGAGCTGTTTTTT.

The chain couples TRBV7-2 to TRBJ2-1; 8 nucleotides line up with TRBD2. From germline, CDR1 is SGHTA and CDR2 FQGNSA. V lost 4 bases and J lost 5; bases outside the gene matches: 4. The CDR3 loop spans 14 amino acids. The CDR3 loop is CASSSGLVHNEQFF. CDR3 in DNA: TGTGCCAGCAGCTCGGGACTAGTCCACAATGAGCAGTTCTTC.

V is TRBV2 and J is TRBJ2-5; 7 nucleotides line up with TRBD1. The CDR3 runs 13 residues. V shed 6 bases, J shed 3 bases, and the junction held 4 bases outside the gene matches. Germline-derived CDR1 and CDR2 are SNHLY and FYNNEI. DNA for the CDR3: TGTGCCAGCAGAAAGACAGGGAAAGAGACCCAGTACTTC. Amino acids: CASRKTGKETQYF.

A remark on this clone: Other DNA sequences in the same sample also yield this CDR3. This chain uses TRBV5-6 with TRBJ2-7; a possible D gene is TRBD2 (6 bases). There are 13 residues in the CDR3. The V and J ends lost 2 bases and 1 base respectively, with 7 bases between them. CDR1 SGHDT and CDR2 YYEEEE come from the germline V gene. Written as DNA, the CDR3 is TGTGCCAGCAGCTTCGGGACTTCCTACGAGCAGTACTTC. This translates into CASSFGTSYEQYF. Drawing the rest from reference TRBV5-6 and TRBJ2-7, the complete variable domain is DAGVTQSPTHLIKTRGQQVTLRCSPKSGHDTVSWYQQALGQGPQFIFQYYEEEERQRGNFPDRFSGHQFPNYSSELNVNALLLGDSALYLCASSFGTSYEQYFGPGTRLTVT.

The chain couples TRBV30 to TRBJ2-3, with TRBD2 as a possible D gene (6 bases). Looked up from germline, CDR1 is GTSNPN and CDR2 is SVGIG (reference sequence). The V end was cut by 2 bases, the J end by 2 bases, with 17 bases between. CDR3 size: 16 residues. The CDR3 is CAWSRGSVLSTDTQYF. The CDR3 DNA reads as TGTGCCTGGAGTCGGGGGTCTGTCCTTTCCACAGATACGCAGTATTTT.

The genes are TRBV7-2 and TRBJ2-2; 9 bases align to TRBD2. Germline CDR1 is SGHTA and CDR2 is FQGNSA. Trimming at V came to 1 base and at J to 1 base, leaving 4 bases not matched to a gene. The CDR3 contains 17 residues. CDR3 sequence reads: CASSLDELAGNTGELFF. DNA for the CDR3: TGTGCCAGCAGCTTAGATGAACTAGCGGGGAACACCGGGGAGCTGTTTTTT.

Written as DNA, the CDR3 is TGCAGCGTTCTAAAACCGGGACAAGACATTCAGTACTTC. Protein: CSVLKPGQDIQYF. V gene TRBV29-1 combines with J gene TRBJ2-4; TRBD1 is a possible D gene (6 bases). Germline CDR1 is SQVTM and CDR2 is ANQGSEA. The V gene lost 5 bases and the J gene lost 8 bases, with 16 bases spanning the gap. The CDR3 extends over 13 amino acids.

The chain joins TRBV5-8 to TRBJ2-5; D possibly corresponds to TRBD1 (6 bases). The CDR3 consists of 13 residues. With 5 bases removed from V and 5 bases from J, the gap between germline ends came to 13 bases. Germline CDR1 SGHTS, CDR2 YDEGEE. CDR3 DNA: TGTGCCAGCAGTTTACAGGGAAGGGAGACCCAGTACTTC. It yields the protein CASSLQGRETQYF.

V is TRBV3-1 (or the pseudogene TRBV3-2) and J is TRBJ1-1; 10 bases line up with TRBD1. CDR3 length: 14 residues. J gave up 7 bases and V 6 bases, and 8 bases lay outside the gene matches. CDR1 and CDR2 (germline): LGHDT, YNNKEL (reference sequence). CDR3 DNA: TGTGCCAGCAGGAGGGACAGGGGAAGCCATGAAGCTTTCTTT. Its protein product is CASRRDRGSHEAFF.

V and J are TRBV15 and TRBJ1-1; D is undetermined. Looked up from germline, CDR1 is LNHNV and CDR2 is YYDKDF (reference sequence). Trimming left V 0 bases short and J 11 bases short, with 13 bases between. The CDR3 is 13 amino acids. DNA for the CDR3: TGTGCCACCAGCAGAGACCGGGTAAAGGTTGCTTTCTTT. This encodes CATSRDRVKVAFF.

About this clone itself: A single base separates this from a much larger clone, so it may be a read error. The chain employs TRBV7-2 and TRBJ2-1; 15 nucleotides agree with TRBD2. This CDR3 region has 15 residues. After removal of 5 bases from V and 8 bases from J, the junction contained 4 bases not matched to a gene. Germline-derived CDR1 and CDR2 are SGHTA and FQGNSA. CDR3 DNA sequence: TGTGCCAGCAGCCCCGGACTAGCGGGAGGGTATGAGCAGTTCTTC. It yields the protein CASSPGLAGGYEQFF.

This clone was counted once. The gene calls are TRBV9 and TRBJ2-7, with TRBD1 matching over 7 bases. V gave up 3 bases and J gave up 3 bases; unmatched junction bases: 3. Germline V gives CDR1 SGDLS, CDR2 YYNGEE. There are 13 residues in the CDR3. The CDR3 DNA follows: TGTGCCAGCAGCGCTCGGGACAGCTACGAGCAGTACTTC. This translates into CASSARDSYEQYF.

The chain joins TRBV27 to TRBJ2-7, with D unclear. Trimming removed 0 bases from V and 5 bases from J, with 14 bases in between. Germline assignment: CDR1 MNHEY and CDR2 SMNVEV (reference sequence). This CDR3 has 15 amino acids. The CDR3 loop reads CASSLSGFVGDEQYF. The CDR3 nucleotides read TGTGCCAGCAGTTTATCGGGCTTCGTTGGCGACGAGCAGTACTTC.

This clone was counted between two and nine times. This sequence joins TRBV4-1 and TRBJ2-7; 10 nucleotides align to TRBD2. The J segment lost 10 bases and the V segment lost 0 bases, leaving 9 bases of the junction unmatched. This CDR3 is built from 15 residues. Germline lookup yields CDR1 MGHRA and CDR2 YSYEKL. CDR3 residues: CASSQDASGSFRQYF. For the CDR3, the DNA is TGCGCCAGCAGCCAAGATGCTAGCGGGAGTTTCCGTCAGTACTTC.

CDR3 in amino acids: CTSSQISRRGRDLSWLSKNIQYF. The DNA of the CDR3 is TGCACCAGCAGCCAAATTAGTAGAAGGGGGCGGGACTTATCTTGGCTGTCCAAAAACATTCAGTACTTC. The J gene is TRBJ2-4, the V gene TRBV1; the tabulated D call, TRBD1, remains unverified against the DNA. TRBV1 is classified as a pseudogene. CDR3 length: 23 residues.